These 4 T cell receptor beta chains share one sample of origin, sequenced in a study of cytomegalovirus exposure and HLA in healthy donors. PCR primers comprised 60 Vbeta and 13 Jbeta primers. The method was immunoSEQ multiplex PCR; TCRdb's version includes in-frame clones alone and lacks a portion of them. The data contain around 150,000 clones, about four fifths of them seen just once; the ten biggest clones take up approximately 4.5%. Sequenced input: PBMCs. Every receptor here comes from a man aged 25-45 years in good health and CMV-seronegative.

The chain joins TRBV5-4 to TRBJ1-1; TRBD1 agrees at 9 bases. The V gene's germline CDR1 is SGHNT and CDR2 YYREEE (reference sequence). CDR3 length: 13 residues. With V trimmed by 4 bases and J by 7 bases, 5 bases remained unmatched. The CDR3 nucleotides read TGTGCCAGCAGCCGTTTGACAGGGGGTGAAGCTTTCTTT. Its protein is CASSRLTGGEAFF.

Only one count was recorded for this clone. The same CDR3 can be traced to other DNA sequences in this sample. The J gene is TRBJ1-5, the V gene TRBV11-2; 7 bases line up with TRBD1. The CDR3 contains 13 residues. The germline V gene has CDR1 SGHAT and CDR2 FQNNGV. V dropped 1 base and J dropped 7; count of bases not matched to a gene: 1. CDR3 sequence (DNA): TGTGCCAGCAGCTTAGTCAGGGGGCAGCCCCAGCATTTT. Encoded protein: CASSLVRGQPQHF.

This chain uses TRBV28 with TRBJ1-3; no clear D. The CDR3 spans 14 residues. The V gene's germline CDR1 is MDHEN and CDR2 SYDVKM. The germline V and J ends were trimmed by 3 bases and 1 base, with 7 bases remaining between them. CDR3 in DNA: TGTGCCAGCAGTTTCTCGGGATCTGGAAACACCATATATTTT. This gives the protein CASSFSGSGNTIYF.

DNA for the CDR3: TGTGCCAGCTCACCACCCGCTGGGACAGGGCCCTATGGCTACACCTTC. This sequence encodes CASSPPAGTGPYGYTF. V usage is TRBV18 and J usage is TRBJ1-2; 9 bases fit TRBD1. The CDR3 covers 16 residues. Germline V gene data show CDR1 as KGHSH and CDR2 as LQKENI. Unmatched junction bases numbered 6, after V lost 0 bases and J lost 4 bases.